Reported below is one T cell receptor (beta chain). It lacks a known antigen. Libraries were prepared through 5' RACE. Preparation of each TCR library used approximately 3,700 ng of total RNA. For each sample, cDNA synthesis with SMARTScribe reverse transcriptase was split into eight separate reactions. During cDNA synthesis, template switching introduced unique molecular identifiers that contained a 6-nucleotide sample barcode. TCRalpha and TCRbeta cDNA was amplified by two nested PCRs of approximately 17 and 9 cycles, with bead purification after each PCR. Before amplification, cDNA was treated with uracil DNA-glycosylase and purified using the QIAquick PCR purification kit. In the second PCR, Illumina TruSeq-compatible adapters and sample-specific barcodes were added. Library quality and concentration were assessed using TapeStation and Qubit, and about 5 ng of each library was pooled. The pooled libraries were sequenced with 2 x 100 bp reads and custom sequencing primers on an Illumina HiSeq2500 single-index Rapid Run. The original methods were these. MiGEC version 1.2.6 was used for UMI-based consensus assembly, which corrected PCR and sequencing errors. MiXCR version 2.1.1 was used to carry out V(D)J alignment, clonotype assembly and CDR3 extraction. To normalise gene usage, clonotype sharing and MAIT/NKT TCR abundance, the top 1000, 10 000 and 20 000 clonotypes in each sample were analysed. Diversity was computed as the inverse Simpson index with the vegan R package after downsampling to 27 000 UMIs. Paired Mann-Whitney U tests were applied to discordant twin pairs, and Benjamini-Hochberg correction was used for multiple testing. TCRdb reprocessed the reads and assigns one entry to each CDR3 protein sequence, leaving out DNA. V and J calls and clone size were set by TCRdb, not the authors. This sample's table contains 200,000 to 250,000 distinct CDR3 sequences. The ten largest account for roughly 7.1% of the sample.

This sample is part of a study of monozygotic twins with inflammatory bowel disease (dated by TCRdb to between 2017 and 2020). Study-wide context: The full study comprised 28 monozygotic twin pairs: nine German pairs (four IBD-concordant, five IBD-discordant) and 19 IBD-discordant Danish pairs. Within discordant pairs, disease-associated traits were sought mainly by comparing IBD patients with their genetically identical healthy co-twins. Each individual had, on average, about 151 000 unique TCRalpha sequences and 181 000 unique TCRbeta sequences available for analysis.

Broad study findings and their caveats: No difference in repertoire similarity was observed between concordant and discordant twins, possibly owing to limited statistical power. No single strong signal or clonotype linked to IBD turned up in the results, so the idea that one exists was not supported. The analysis was unable to tell different T cell subtypes apart. IBD patients had lower TCRbeta repertoire diversity, measured by the inverse Simpson index, than their healthy co-twins. Differing immunosuppressive treatments among patients may have added background noise and inter-individual variability to the repertoires. Fewer clonotypes were shared with other individuals by IBD patients than by healthy twins, most markedly in patients showing signs of disease activity.

Reading the germline V gene gives CDR1 SGHTA and CDR2 FQGNSA. From cysteine to phenylalanine, the CDR3 is 17 amino acids long. There is no recorded DNA. An approximately 2.3 ml peripheral blood sample was drawn into PAXgene tubes per donor and stored at -80°C. Without T cell sorting, total RNA was isolated from whole blood using the PAXgene blood miRNA kit on an automated QIAcube. Peripheral blood from monozygotic twin pairs who were concordant or discordant for inflammatory bowel disease underwent deep TCRalpha and TCRbeta repertoire profiling using unique molecular barcoding. For every twin pair, smoking habits were documented, and each individual was categorised as a current, former or never smoker.

This clonotype was obtained from a human donor with ulcerative colitis or Crohn's disease, or a healthy co-twin of an affected twin (not recorded which). The V and J segments used are TRBV7-2 and TRBJ2-7; TCRdb picks TRBD2, but there is no DNA to check that call. Material: blood. The CDR3: CASSLVPASGLSYEQYF.